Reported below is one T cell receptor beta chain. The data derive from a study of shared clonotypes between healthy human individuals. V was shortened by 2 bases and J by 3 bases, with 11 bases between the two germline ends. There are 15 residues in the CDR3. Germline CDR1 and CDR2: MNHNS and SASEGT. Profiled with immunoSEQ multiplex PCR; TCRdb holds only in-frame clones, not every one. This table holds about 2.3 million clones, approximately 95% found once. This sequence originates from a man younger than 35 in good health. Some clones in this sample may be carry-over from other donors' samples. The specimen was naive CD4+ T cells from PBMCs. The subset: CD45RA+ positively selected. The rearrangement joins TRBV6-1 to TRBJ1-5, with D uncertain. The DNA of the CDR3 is TGTGCCAGCAGTGAATTCGGACGAATCAATCAGCCCCAGCATTTT. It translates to CASSEFGRINQPQHF.